This T cell receptor (beta chain) was documented in a study of T cell responses to AZD1222 COVID-19 vaccine. Findings and limits, study-wide: Possibly, clonal diversity was underestimated; donors were largely white British and included more females. Breadth and depth of Spike-specific TCRs rose after two AZD1222 doses.

A remark on this clone: The target antigen is unknown.

Whether given at about 4 or about 12 weeks, second doses were pooled. The table came from immunoSEQ multiplex PCR; TCRdb's copy has only in-frame clones and leaves some out. The sample includes 100,000 to 150,000 clones, approximately 92% of them seen just once. The specimen was peripheral blood, collected 28 days after the second AZD1222 dose. The source is an adult who received the AZD1222 COVID-19 vaccine.

The CDR3: CASSSGLAGAEETQYF. The CDR3 DNA reads TGCGCCAGCAGCAGTGGACTAGCGGGAGCGGAAGAGACCCAGTACTTC. This rearrangement joins TRBV4-3 to TRBJ2-5; 13 bases line up with TRBD2. J lost 3 bases, V lost 5 bases, and 6 bases had no gene match. Germline assignment: CDR1 LGHNA and CDR2 YSLEER. The CDR3 length is 16 residues.